The clone carrying this TCR beta chain was seen at least ten times. The antigen is unknown. This sample stems from a study of T cell repertoires in cytomegalovirus infection. Study context: It was the public TCR beta signatures that indicated both CMV infection and matching HLA type. General study points: Based on cumulative public TCR beta family frequency, carriers of CMV plus the relevant HLA were identified. Within the response measured ex vivo, HLA-C-restricted CMV-specific TCR beta clonotypes were dominant.

TCRdb reprocessed the reads via MiXCR and lists one record per CDR3 protein. Of more than 650,000 distinct CDR3 sequences detected, 35% appear once; the ten largest clones hold about 2.8%. Trimming stripped 7 bases from V and 2 bases from J, with 17 bases between. CDR3 length: 15 residues. Germline V gives CDR1 SGHTA, CDR2 FQGNSA. Sample: PBMCs. The chain employs TRBV7-2 and TRBJ2-5; possibly TRBD1 for D (6 bases). The TCR originated in a human donor in good health (CMV status not recorded). Some clones in this sample may be carry-over from other donors' samples. CDR3 amino acids: CASTRGQGKQETQYF. Here the CDR3 DNA reads TGTGCCAGCACAAGAGGGCAGGGGAAGCAAGAGACCCAGTACTTC.